This T cell receptor beta chain was obtained from a study of Ad26.COV2.S vaccination and SARS-CoV-2 variants. Background on the study: The COV1001 Ad26.COV2.S trial arm included the donor.

Remarks on this clone: Its antigen is not known.

Germline values: CDR1 SGHVS, CDR2 FQNEAQ. CDR3 length: 15 amino acids. J lost 1 base, V lost 2 bases, and 3 bases had no gene match. The sample's treatment: over 15 received Ad26.COV2.S at low or high dose, single or two shots; about five received placebo; per-sample allocation not given. The samples were gathered on day 63 after the first injection of vaccine or placebo. An Ad26 vector was used to express Wuhan-strain SARS-CoV-2 spike as the vaccine. Study conclusions and caveats: The placebo group had lower spike-specific TCR breadth than the vaccine recipients did. Recipients of either vaccine or placebo displayed similar breadth of non-spike TCRs.

The table came from immunoSEQ multiplex PCR; TCRdb's copy has only in-frame clones and leaves some out. The sample lists over 450,000 clones, roughly nine tenths occurring once. The rearrangement joins TRBV7-8 to TRBJ2-5; 8 positions agree with TRBD2. The sample consisted of peripheral blood, taken in a trial of Ad26.COV2.S vaccine versus placebo. This sequence originates from a person aged 18 to 65 who received the Ad26.COV2.S COVID-19 vaccine or a placebo. CDR3 sequence: CASSLSRGGQETQYF. As DNA, the CDR3 is TGTGCCAGCAGCTTATCCCGGGGGGGCCAAGAGACCCAGTACTTC.